The 7 T cell receptor beta chains below were found in one sample sequenced in a study of T cell repertoires in cytomegalovirus infection. These receptors' antigens are unknown. Each CDR3 protein gets one entry after TCRdb re-called the reads with MiXCR. This table has roughly 730,000 distinct CDR3 sequences, 33% appearing once. Sequenced material: cultured PBMCs, taken from culture after CMV antigen stimulation. These receptors came from a human donor in good health (CMV status not recorded). Some clones in this sample may be carry-over from other donors' samples.

This clonotype was seen ten or more times. The chain joins TRBV7-2 to TRBJ2-3, with D perhaps matching TRBD2 (5 bases). V lost 5 bases and J lost 0, with 15 bases in between. The CDR3 spans 16 residues. The germline V gene has CDR1 SGHTA and CDR2 FQGNSA. DNA of the CDR3: TGTGCCAGCAGCCAAGGACTGCAAGCCAGCACAGATACGCAGTATTTT. This encodes CASSQGLQASTDTQYF.

This clonotype was seen many times. CDR3 nucleotide sequence: TGTGCCAGCAGCTTAGGGGTAGAACCTAGCACAGATACGCAGTATTTT. It encodes CASSLGVEPSTDTQYF. This chain uses TRBV7-6 with TRBJ2-3; D is undetermined. The length of the CDR3 is 16 residues. V was trimmed by 1 base and J by 0 bases, leaving 11 bases between them. Looked up from germline, CDR1 is SGHVS and CDR2 is FNYEAQ.

This clonotype was observed a few times. V is TRBV6-2 or TRBV6-3 and J is TRBJ2-1; no clear D. The V and J ends lost 5 bases and 8 bases respectively, with 10 bases between them. Germline loops: CDR1 MNHEY, CDR2 SVGEGT. The CDR3 consists of 12 residues. CDR3 protein: CASSALDDEQFF. For the CDR3, the DNA is TGTGCCAGCAGTGCCCTGGACGATGAGCAGTTCTTC.

V usage is TRBV9 and J usage is TRBJ2-2, with 9 nucleotides matching TRBD2. V lost 4 bases, J lost 0 bases, and 10 bases stayed unmatched. The length of the CDR3 is 18 residues. Germline CDR1 and CDR2: SGDLS and YYNGEE. CDR3 DNA: TGTGCCAGCAGCCCAAGTTCTAGCGGGGCGGCGAACACCGGGGAGCTGTTTTTT. This gives the protein CASSPSSSGAANTGELFF.

The chain combines TRBV5-1 with TRBJ2-1; unclear D gene. Trimming removed 0 bases from V and 2 bases from J, with 9 bases in between. The germline V gene encodes CDR1 SGHRS and CDR2 YFSETQ. The CDR3 runs 15 residues. CDR3: CASSLVGSPYNEQFF. CDR3 in DNA: TGCGCCAGCAGCTTGGTCGGTAGCCCCTACAATGAGCAGTTCTTC.

The V gene is TRBV7-2, the J gene TRBJ1-4; D ambiguous. The CDR3 runs to 13 residues. Germline V gives CDR1 SGHTA, CDR2 FQGNSA. V shed 5 bases and J shed 7 bases, with 11 bases lying between them. CDR3: CASSPYSFEKLFF. The CDR3 nucleotides are TGTGCCAGCAGCCCCTATTCGTTTGAAAAACTGTTTTTT.

The table lists this clonotype with a few counts. This chain links TRBV30 with TRBJ1-5; D might be TRBD1 (5 bases). CDR3 length: 13 amino acids. CDR1 is GTSNPN and CDR2 is SVGIG in the germline V gene (reference sequence). Trimming pared 3 bases from V and 7 bases from J, leaving 13 bases between. The DNA of the CDR3 is TGTGCCTGGAGCATGGACACCGGGCAGCCCCAGCATTTT. Translated, it gives CAWSMDTGQPQHF.